This passage covers 24 T cell receptor beta chains from one sample sequenced in a study of T cells in Graves' hyperthyroidism and ophthalmopathy. RNA transcripts provided the source from which TCR beta CDR3 regions were amplified. First-round RT-PCR with HTBI primers amplified the TCR CDR3 region. TCRdb reprocessed the multiplex PCR reads with MiXCR, giving one entry per CDR3 protein. Of approximately 400,000 distinct CDR3 sequences in the sample, more than 15% were seen once. The sequenced sample was blood. The receptors here all came from a young woman with Graves' hyperthyroidism that later progressed to Graves' ophthalmopathy.

This clonotype came up many times. This rearrangement joins TRBV7-8 to TRBJ1-6; TRBD1 matches 8 bases. CDR1 is SGHVS, CDR2 FQNEAQ, per germline. V was pared by 2 bases and J by 4 bases, with 10 bases of the junction left unmatched. CDR3 length equals 18 residues. The DNA for the CDR3 is TGTGCCAGCAGCTTACTAAGGACAGGGACGTCTTATAATTCACCCCTCCACTTT. It specifies CASSLLRTGTSYNSPLHF.

The rearrangement links TRBV19 to TRBJ1-5; D might be TRBD1 (5 bases). Germline loops: CDR1 LNHDA, CDR2 SQIVND (reference sequence). With 8 bases removed from V and 2 bases from J, the gap between germline ends came to 13 bases. The CDR3 runs 14 residues. The chain's CDR3 is CASRGGIGNQPQHF. Written as DNA, the CDR3 is TGTGCCAGTCGGGGGGGGATCGGCAATCAGCCCCAGCATTTT. Based on the CDR3 plus reference TRBV19 and TRBJ1-5, the full variable domain is DGGITQSPKYLFRKEGQNVTLSCEQNLNHDAMYWYRQDPGQGLRLIYYSQIVNDFQKGDIAEGYSVSREKKESFPLTVTSAQKNPTAFYLCASRGGIGNQPQHFGDGTRLSIL.

The chain links TRBV14 to TRBJ2-4; TRBD2 might be the D (7 bases). The V gene lost 4 bases and the J gene lost 8 bases, with 15 bases spanning the gap. CDR3 length: 14 amino acids. Germline V gene sequence: CDR1 SGHDN, CDR2 FVKESK. The chain's CDR3 is CASSPAGALYIQYF. In DNA form, the CDR3 reads TGTGCCAGCAGCCCCGCGGGGGCCCTATACATTCAGTACTTC.

This clonotype was observed a few times. This chain links TRBV13 with TRBJ2-7; 7 nucleotides match TRBD1. The CDR3 is 15 amino acids. V shed 4 bases and J 6 bases; nucleotides not matched to a gene: 12. Germline CDR1 PRHDT, CDR2 FYEKMQ (reference sequence). The CDR3 protein is CASSSRGGASLEQYF. The DNA of the CDR3 is TGTGCCAGCAGCTCGAGAGGGGGCGCAAGCCTCGAGCAGTACTTC. Variable domain in full (rest from reference TRBV13 and TRBJ2-7): AAGVIQSPRHLIKEKRETATLKCYPIPRHDTVYWYQQGPGQDPQFLISFYEKMQSDKGSIPDRFSAQQFSDYHSELNMSSLELGDSALYFCASSSRGGASLEQYFGPGTRLTVT.

The chain couples TRBV4-2 to TRBJ2-6; D remains unclear. The germline V and J ends were trimmed by 0 bases and 0 bases, with 6 bases remaining between them. This CDR3 has 16 amino acids. Germline V CDR1 and CDR2: LGHNA, YNFKEQ. This chain's CDR3 is CASSQDQSSGANVLTF. The CDR3 DNA follows: TGTGCCAGCAGCCAAGATCAGAGCTCTGGGGCCAACGTCCTGACTTTC.

This clonotype occurred many times. The rearrangement joins TRBV12-3 or TRBV12-4 to TRBJ2-7; D possibly corresponds to TRBD2 (6 bases). The CDR3 has 15 amino acids. The ends were cut back, 2 bases at V and 2 bases at J, with 13 bases in the middle. The CDR3 DNA follows: TGTGCCAGCAGTTTAAACACGGGGGATACCTACGAGCAGTACTTC. Its protein product is CASSLNTGDTYEQYF.

The chain has TRBV30 and TRBJ2-7; TRBD2 matches at 8 bases. The J call could be wrong; TRBJ2-1 is a better fit for the DNA end. Germline V lookup: CDR1 GTSNPN, CDR2 SVGIG (reference sequence). This CDR3 is 11 amino acids long. CDR3 nucleotide sequence: TGTGCTTCGGGACTAGTCTACGAGCAGTTCTTC. Its protein product is CASGLVYEQFF.

In its sample, this clonotype was seen many times. The V and J genes are TRBV7-2 and TRBJ2-7; 8 bases fit TRBD1. The CDR3 is 14 residues long. The ends lost 1 base at V and 4 bases at J; junction bases unmatched: 3. CDR1 is SGHTA and CDR2 is FQGNSA in the germline V gene. The CDR3 DNA is TGTGCCAGCAGCTTAGGGGACAGGCCGTACGAGCAGTACTTC. Its protein is CASSLGDRPYEQYF. The full variable domain, completed using reference TRBV7-2 and TRBJ2-7, is GAGVSQSPSNKVTEKGKDVELRCDPISGHTALYWYRQSLGQGLEFLIYFQGNSAPDKSGLPSDRFSAERTGGSVSTLTIQRTQQEDSAVYLCASSLGDRPYEQYFGPGTRLTVT.

This clonotype was detected a few times. The chain couples TRBV15 to TRBJ2-7, with 9 bases aligning to TRBD2. Germline V gives CDR1 LNHNV, CDR2 YYDKDF (reference sequence). V shed 4 bases and J 2 bases; nucleotides not matched to a gene: 9. The CDR3 has 16 amino acids. CDR3 DNA sequence: TGTGCCACCAGCATTACTTCGACTAGCGGCACCTACGAGCAGTACTTC. Residues: CATSITSTSGTYEQYF.

This clonotype has a count of ten or more. The rearrangement links TRBV3-1 to TRBJ2-7; D gene unclear. The CDR3 extends over 14 amino acids. Trimming left V 4 bases short and J 1 base short, with 11 bases between. Germline assignment: CDR1 LGHDT and CDR2 YNNKEL (reference sequence). CDR3 loop: CASSPDSRSYEQYF. As DNA, the CDR3 is TGTGCCAGCAGCCCTGACTCAAGGTCCTACGAGCAGTACTTC.

This clonotype showed up many times. The chain has TRBV28 and TRBJ2-1; tentative D call: TRBD2 (6 bases). The CDR3 extends over 17 amino acids. The germline CDR1 and CDR2 sequences are MDHEN and SYDVKM. With 2 bases removed from V and 0 bases from J, the gap between germline ends came to 14 bases. CDR3 protein: CASSLVVLTSSYNEQFF. CDR3 nucleotides: TGTGCCAGCAGTTTAGTTGTGTTGACTAGCTCCTACAATGAGCAGTTCTTC.

The chain uses TRBV5-6 and TRBJ2-7; 10 bases line up with TRBD1. This CDR3 contains 15 residues. Trimming cost V 4 bases and J 2 bases; bases outside gene matches: 6. CDR1 is SGHDT and CDR2 is YYEEEE in the germline V gene. The CDR3: CASSRGDRGTYEQYF. The CDR3 coding sequence is TGTGCCAGCAGCCGGGGGGACAGGGGAACCTACGAGCAGTACTTC.

The table lists this clonotype with many counts. The chain uses TRBV2 and TRBJ1-4, with D uncertain. This CDR3 region has 13 residues. The V end was cut by 10 bases, the J end by 4 bases, with 13 bases between. Germline CDR1 SNHLY, CDR2 FYNNEI. Here the CDR3 reads CATQTEVNEKLFF. CDR3 nucleotides: TGTGCCACCCAAACAGAAGTTAATGAAAAACTGTTTTTT.

The rearrangement links TRBV18 to TRBJ1-4; D unresolved. V was shortened by 6 bases and J by 0 bases, with 8 bases between the two germline ends. The CDR3 is 14 amino acids. CDR1 KGHSH and CDR2 LQKENI come from the germline V gene. CDR3 DNA: TGTGCCAGCTCCACCCGACCAACTAATGAAAAACTGTTTTTT. Translation: CASSTRPTNEKLFF.

This clonotype was counted a few times. The chain joins TRBV5-6 to TRBJ2-7, with D uncertain. V lost 1 base and J lost 1, with 6 bases in between. In germline, CDR1 is SGHDT, CDR2 YYEEEE. CDR3 size: 13 residues. In DNA form, the CDR3 reads TGTGCCAGCAGCTTGAGTATTTCCTACGAGCAGTACTTC. This sequence encodes CASSLSISYEQYF.

The J gene is TRBJ2-3, the V gene TRBV5-4; 10 bases align to TRBD2. Germline CDR1 reads SGHNT; CDR2 reads YYREEE (reference sequence). V lost 1 base, J lost 2 bases, and 13 bases stayed unmatched. The CDR3 totals 19 residues. The CDR3 sequence is CASSLRASGSRTLTDTQYF. In nucleotides, the CDR3 is TGTGCCAGCAGCTTGAGGGCTAGCGGGAGTCGAACCCTCACAGATACGCAGTATTTT.

This clonotype has at least ten counts. The chain recombines TRBV3-1 with TRBJ2-7; TRBD1 matches 8 bases. The CDR3 sequence is 13 residues long. Per the germline V gene, CDR1 is LGHDT and CDR2 is YNNKEL (reference sequence). V gave up 5 bases and J gave up 3 bases; unmatched junction bases: 3. CDR3 region: CASSDGQGYEQYF. CDR3 in DNA: TGTGCCAGCAGCGATGGACAGGGCTACGAGCAGTACTTC.

V is TRBV6-1 and J is TRBJ1-5; possibly TRBD1 for D (6 bases). Germline CDR1 is MNHNS and CDR2 is SASEGT. Trimming pared 5 bases from V and 2 bases from J, leaving 10 bases between. The CDR3 loop spans 14 amino acids. CDR3 region: CASSQGIGNQPQHF. The DNA for the CDR3 is TGTGCCAGCAGTCAGGGGATCGGCAATCAGCCCCAGCATTTT.

Notes on this clonotype: A much larger clone sits a single nucleotide away, making a read error possible. DNA of the CDR3: TGCGCCAGCAGCCAACAGACAGGGGGCGACTATGGCTACATCTTC. This gives the protein CASSQQTGGDYGYIF. V is TRBV4-1 and J is TRBJ1-2; the match to TRBD1 covers 10 bases. The V gene's germline CDR1 is MGHRA and CDR2 YSYEKL. The CDR3 is made up of 15 amino acids.

The table lists this clonotype with many counts. The rearrangement links TRBV12-3 or TRBV12-4 to TRBJ2-1, with no clear D. With 6 bases removed from V and 6 bases from J, the gap between germline ends came to 12 bases. This CDR3 has 13 amino acids. CDR3 nucleotide sequence: TGTGCCAGCAGCCCCAGATTATTCAATGAGCAGTTCTTC. As protein: CASSPRLFNEQFF.

A note on this clonotype: A much larger clone differs from this one at a single base, so this may be a read error. The chain uses TRBV12-3 or TRBV12-4 and TRBJ2-3; D is ambiguous. Trimming cost V 8 bases and J 0 bases, with 12 bases left between them. CDR3 size: 14 residues. The DNA for the CDR3 is TGTGCCAGCGGTCAGGACCTGAGCACAGATACGCAGTATTTT. It encodes CASGQDLSTDTQYF.

To note about this clonotype: The junction and the germline gene differ at one end; a read error may be behind it. The chain has TRBV10-3 and TRBJ2-6, with 14 bases identical to TRBD2. The CDR3 is 17 amino acids. Germline V gene sequence: CDR1 ENHRY, CDR2 SYGVKD. CDR3 DNA: TGTGCCATCAGTACCGCCCCCGGGACTAGCGGGAGCCGCCCCCCTGACTTC. Its translation: CAISTAPGTSGSRPPDF.

Many counts were recorded for this clonotype. The chain links TRBV7-9 to TRBJ2-5, with D maybe TRBD1 (5 bases). Germline-derived CDR1 and CDR2 are SEHNR and FQNEAQ (reference sequence). The CDR3 runs 13 residues. Trimming stripped 4 bases from V and 5 bases from J, with 11 bases between. The CDR3 sequence: CASSSRDTETQYF. As DNA, the CDR3 is TGTGCCAGCAGCTCCAGGGATACGGAGACCCAGTACTTC.

As concerns this clonotype: A read error may be the cause here, since a much bigger clone is one base away. This chain joins TRBV2 and TRBJ1-1; no clear D. Germline CDR1 is SNHLY and CDR2 is FYNNEI. CDR3 length: 14 residues. Trimming cost V 6 bases and J 4 bases, with 15 bases left between them. DNA for the CDR3: TGTGCCAGCAGAGATCAGAATTTGAGCACTGAAGCTTTCTTT. Its translation: CASRDQNLSTEAFF.